This T cell receptor (beta chain) comes out of a study of T cell responses to AZD1222 COVID-19 vaccine. With respect to this clone: What it binds is not known.

Trimming shortened V by 0 bases and J by 3 bases, and 8 bases separated the two germline ends. This CDR3 is built from 14 residues. Germline lookup yields CDR1 KGHSH and CDR2 LQKENI. Assay used: immunoSEQ multiplex PCR; TCRdb lists only in-frame clones, some missing. The sample lists under 130,000 clones; 87% were seen once. Points from the study as a whole: Nearly half of spike-specific TCRs reportedly target variant regions that are unmutated in the B.1.351 and B.1.1.7 variants. Seropositive AZD1222 recipients at baseline numbered only five or six. Dominant at 160-218 and 743-854, vaccine-associated CD4 TCRs also spanned spike. In a largely white British group with more females than males, clonal diversity was possibly underestimated.

The sample in question was peripheral blood, obtained 28 days after the second AZD1222 dose. This receptor was obtained from an adult who received the AZD1222 COVID-19 vaccine. The V gene is TRBV18, the J gene TRBJ2-5; a weak D match, TRBD2 (5 bases). The CDR3 sequence: CASSPPIGEETQYF. The CDR3 region has the DNA TGTGCCAGCTCACCACCGATCGGGGAAGAGACCCAGTACTTC.